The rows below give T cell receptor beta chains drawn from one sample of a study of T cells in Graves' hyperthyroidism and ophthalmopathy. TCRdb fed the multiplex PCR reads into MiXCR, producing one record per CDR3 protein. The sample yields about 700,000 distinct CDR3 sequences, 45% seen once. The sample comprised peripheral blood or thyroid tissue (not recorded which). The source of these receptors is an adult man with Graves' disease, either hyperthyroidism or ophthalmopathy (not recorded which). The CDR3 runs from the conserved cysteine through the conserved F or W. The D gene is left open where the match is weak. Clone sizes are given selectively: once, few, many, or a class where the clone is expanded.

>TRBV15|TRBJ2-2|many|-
TGTGCCACTGGGGACCAGGCGAACACCGGGGAGCTGTTTTTT
CATGDQANTGELFF
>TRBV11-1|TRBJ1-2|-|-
TGTGCCAGCGGCCGGCGGGGGGACGGCTACACCTTC
CASGRRGDGYTF
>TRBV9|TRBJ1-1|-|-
TGTGCCAGCAGCAAGGATGATCTATCAGCTTTCTTT
CASSKDDLSAFF
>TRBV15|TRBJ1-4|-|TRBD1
TGTGCCACCAGCAGCGCCGACAGGGGCCCTAATGAAAAACTGTTTTTT
CATSSADRGPNEKLFF
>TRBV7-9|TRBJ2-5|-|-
TGTGCCAGCAGCATGAAGGGCGGATTTAGGAGCCAAGAGACCCAGTACTTC
CASSMKGGFRSQETQYF
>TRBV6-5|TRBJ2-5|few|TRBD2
TGTGCCAGCAGAAGGGGGACTAGCGGGATTGCAACCCAGTACTTC
CASRRGTSGIATQYF
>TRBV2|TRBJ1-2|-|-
TGTGCCAGCAGCGAAGGCGGAATCGGGTTGGATGGCTACACCTTC
CASSEGGIGLDGYTF
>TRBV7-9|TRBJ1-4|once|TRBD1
TGTGCCAGCAGCTTCCGGGACAGGGACGATGAAAAACTGTTTTTT
CASSFRDRDDEKLFF
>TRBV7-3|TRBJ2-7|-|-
TGTGCCAGCAGCTTAACTGTAGGGGCCGAGCAGTACTTC
CASSLTVGAEQYF
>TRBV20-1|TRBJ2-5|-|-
TGCAGTGCTAGAGGGGGCCCGAGGACCCAGTACTTC
CSARGGPRTQYF
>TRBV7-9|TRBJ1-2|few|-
TGTGCCAGCAGCTCTGTCGAGTTCCTCGATGGCTACACCTTC
CASSSVEFLDGYTF
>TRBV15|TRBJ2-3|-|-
TGTGCCACCAGCAGAGAAATGATTAGCACAGATACGCAGTATTTT
CATSREMISTDTQYF
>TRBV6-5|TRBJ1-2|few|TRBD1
TGTGCCAGCAGTGAACCGGGACAGGGAACCTATGGCTACACCTTC
CASSEPGQGTYGYTF
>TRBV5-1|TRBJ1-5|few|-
TGCGCCAGCAGGGGACGGTACCTAGTCACAGGGAAGTCAGGCAATCAGCCCCAGCATTTT
CASRGRYLVTGKSGNQPQHF
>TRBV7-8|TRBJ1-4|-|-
TGTGCCAGCAGCCCCAGGCCCGAAAAACTGTTTTTT
CASSPRPEKLFF
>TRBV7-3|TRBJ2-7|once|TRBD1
TGCGCCAGCAGCAACCAACAGGGGGACTACGAGCAGTACTTC
CASSNQQGDYEQYF
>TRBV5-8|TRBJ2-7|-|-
TGTGCCAGCAGCTTGGTAGGAATCAACTCCTACGAGCAGTACTTC
CASSLVGINSYEQYF
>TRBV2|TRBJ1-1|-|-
TGTGCAGGAAGCAGGGGAGGTACTGAAGCTTTCTTT
CAGSRGGTEAFF
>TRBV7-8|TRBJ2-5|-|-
TGTGCCAGCAGCTTACTGGCAGTGACCCAGTACTTC
CASSLLAVTQYF
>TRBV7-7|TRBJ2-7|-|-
TGTGCTAGCAGCTTAGCAACGGGGACCTCCTACGAGCAGTACTTC
CASSLATGTSYEQYF
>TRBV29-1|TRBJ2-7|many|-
TGCAGCGTTCTCTGGGGGTACGAGCAGTACTTC
CSVLWGYEQYF
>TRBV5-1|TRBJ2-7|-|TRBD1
TGCGCCAGCAGCCCCTGGACAGGAAAGACCTACGAGCAGTACTTC
CASSPWTGKTYEQYF
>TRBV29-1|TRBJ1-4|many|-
TGCAGCGTGGACTCCGGGACACGTAGTGAAAAACTGTTTTTT
CSVDSGTRSEKLFF
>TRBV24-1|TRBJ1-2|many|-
TGTGCCACCAGTGATTCGGGCCACCTCGGCTACACCTTC
CATSDSGHLGYTF
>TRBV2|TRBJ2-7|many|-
TGTGCCAGCAGTCAATCCGACGAGCAGTACTTC
CASSQSDEQYF
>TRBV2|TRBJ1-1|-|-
TGTGCCAGCAGTCGTATGAACACTGAAGCTTCCTTT
CASSRMNTEASF
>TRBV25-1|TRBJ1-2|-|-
TGTGCCTGGAGTATCCAGTCTAACTATGGCTACACCTTC
CAWSIQSNYGYTF
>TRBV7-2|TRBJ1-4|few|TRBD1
TGTGCCAGCAGCAAAGCGGGACAGGGTAATGAAAAACTGTTTTTT
CASSKAGQGNEKLFF
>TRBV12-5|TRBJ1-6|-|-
TGTGCTAGTGGTTTGGCCCGGACCCCTAATTCACCCCTCCACTTT
CASGLARTPNSPLHF
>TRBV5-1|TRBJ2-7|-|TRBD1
TGTGCCAGCAGCTTGGGGGCCGGGACAGCAATGAGCTCCTACGAGCAGTACTTC
CASSLGAGTAMSSYEQYF
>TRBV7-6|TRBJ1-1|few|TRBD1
TGTGCCAGCAGCTTAGTACAGGGGGCCGTGAACACTGAAGCTTTCTTT
CASSLVQGAVNTEAFF
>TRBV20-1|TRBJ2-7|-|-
TGCAGTGCTAGAGTGAGACTATCGAGCTCCTACGAGCAGTACTTC
CSARVRLSSSYEQYF
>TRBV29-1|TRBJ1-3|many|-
TGCAGCGTCCTACGACAGGCGGGAAACACCATATATTTT
CSVLRQAGNTIYF
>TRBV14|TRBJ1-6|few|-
TGTGCCAGCAGCCAAGCCCTCGAATCACCCCTCCACTTT
CASSQALESPLHF
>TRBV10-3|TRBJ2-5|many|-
TGTGCCACCGAGGGACCCGGACAGCAAGAGACCCAGTACTTC
CATEGPGQQETQYF
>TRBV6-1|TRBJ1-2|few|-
TGTGCCAGCAGTTACGATCCGGAGGCGGCCTATGGCTACACCTTC
CASSYDPEAAYGYTF
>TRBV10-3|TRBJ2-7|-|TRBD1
TGTGCCAGCAGTTACCGACAGGGGGCGGCCTACGAGCAGTACTTC
CASSYRQGAAYEQYF
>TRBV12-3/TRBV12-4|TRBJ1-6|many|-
TGTGCCAGCAGTTGGGGGAGGTCACCCCTCCACTTT
CASSWGRSPLHF
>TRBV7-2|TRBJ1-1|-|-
TGTGCCAGCAGCCAAGCAGGGGTGAGGACTGAAGCTTTCTTT
CASSQAGVRTEAFF
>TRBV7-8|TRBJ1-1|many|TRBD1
TGTGCCAGCAGTTCGACAGGGGTGGTCGGCGTAGCTTTCTTT
CASSSTGVVGVAFF
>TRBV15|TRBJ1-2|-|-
TGTGCCACCAGCAGAGGGGACGGTCAACTTGGCTACACCTTC
CATSRGDGQLGYTF
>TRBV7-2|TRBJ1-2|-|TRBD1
TGTGCCAGCAGCTTGGGACAACAGGGGGCGCGGGACTATGGCTACACCTTC
CASSLGQQGARDYGYTF
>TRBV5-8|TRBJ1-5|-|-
TGTGCCAGCAGCCAAGATATCCCCGTCGTTAATCAGCCCCAGCATTTT
CASSQDIPVVNQPQHF
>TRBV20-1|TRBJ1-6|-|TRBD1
TGCAGTGCTAGAGAGGGGGCTGACAGGGACATAAATTCACCCCTCCACTTT
CSAREGADRDINSPLHF
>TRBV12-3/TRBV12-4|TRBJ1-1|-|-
TGTGCCAGCAGCCCCCATCGGGGTACCGCTGAAGCTTTCTTT
CASSPHRGTAEAFF
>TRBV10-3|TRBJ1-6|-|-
TGTGCCATCAGTGGTGACGGAAAAACGGATTCACCCCTCCACTTT
CAISGDGKTDSPLHF
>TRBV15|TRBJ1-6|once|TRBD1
TGTGCCACCGCCGACAGGGTAGCCAATTCACCCCTCCACTTT
CATADRVANSPLHF
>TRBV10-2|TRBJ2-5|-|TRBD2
TGCGCCAGCAGTGAAAGCGGGAGCCAAGAGACCCAGTACTTC
CASSESGSQETQYF
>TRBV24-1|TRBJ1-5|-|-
TGTGCCACCAGTGCCTCCCTGGGGACCCAGCATTTT
CATSASLGTQHF
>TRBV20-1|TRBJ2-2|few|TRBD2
TGCAGTGCTAGACTAGCGGGAGTGGCCGGGGAGCTGTTTTTT
CSARLAGVAGELFF
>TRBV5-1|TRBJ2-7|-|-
TGCGCCAGCAGCTTCGTCAGGAGCTCCTACGAGCAGTACTTC
CASSFVRSSYEQYF
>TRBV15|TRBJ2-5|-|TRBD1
TGTGCCACCAGCAGAGATAGGCAGGGGGCACAAGAGACCCAGTACTTC
CATSRDRQGAQETQYF
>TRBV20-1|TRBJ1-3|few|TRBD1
TGCAGTGCTAGGGACAGGGGGACAGGGACCATATATTTT
CSARDRGTGTIYF